The clone carrying this T cell receptor beta chain showed up just a few times. No antigen is known for it. The CDR3 is made up of 12 amino acids. Deletions cut 10 bases from V and 3 bases from J, with 10 bases between. Germline V gene lookup returns CDR1 MDHEN and CDR2 SYDVKM. TCRdb's copy holds only in-frame clones and misses some; the assay was immunoSEQ multiplex PCR. Among roughly 46,000 clones listed, 86% were seen once. Time point in this sample: baseline, week 1 (first vaccination visit). Treatment in this sample: pre-vaccination baseline after standard-of-care therapy. The sample belongs to a study of a mutant IDH1 vaccine in newly diagnosed glioma. Study findings and constraints: Approximately 95% of patients showed vaccine-induced immune responses across multiple MHC alleles.

The receptor was isolated from a man in his forties with glioma. The V and J genes are TRBV28 and TRBJ1-5; D is unclear. The specimen was PBMCs, collected from a glioma patient treated with radiotherapy, temozolomide or both. CDR3 in DNA: TGTGCCATCTGGGCCCTCAATCAGCCCCAGCATTTT. Its translation: CAIWALNQPQHF.